Following are 20 T cell receptor beta chains from one sample sequenced in a study of cytomegalovirus exposure and HLA in healthy donors. Researchers ran the PCR with 60 Vbeta and 13 Jbeta primers. Repertoires were generated with immunoSEQ multiplex PCR, while TCRdb's copy carries only in-frame clones and drops some. The table shows 35,000 to 45,000 clones, with about 47% occurring only once. The sequenced sample was PBMCs. Every receptor here comes from a human donor in good health.

The sample holds a few counts of this clone. This chain uses TRBV6-1 with TRBJ2-6, with a tentative D call TRBD1 (8 bases). The germline CDR1 and CDR2 sequences are MNHNS and SASEGT. The CDR3 totals 15 residues. Trimming removed 5 bases from V and 5 bases from J, with 13 bases in between. The CDR3 bases are TGTGCCAGCAGTACAGGGGGGGTCTGGGCCAACGTCCTGACTTTC. It encodes CASSTGGVWANVLTF.

The rearrangement uses TRBV29-1 and TRBJ1-1; D call uncertain. The CDR3 is 12 residues long. V was shortened by 6 bases and J by 4 bases, with 12 bases between the two germline ends. Germline V gene data show CDR1 as SQVTM and CDR2 as ANQGSEA. CDR3 nucleotides: TGCAGCGTAAAGTTCGAGGGCACTGAAGCTTTCTTT. It translates to CSVKFEGTEAFF.

The rearrangement links TRBV12-5 to TRBJ2-1; TRBD1 might be the D (5 bases). The V gene's germline CDR1 is LGHNT and CDR2 FRNRAP. The V and J ends lost 5 bases and 7 bases respectively, with 30 bases between them. CDR3 length equals 19 residues. As DNA, the CDR3 is TGTGCTAGTGGTCCCAACCGGAACCCGGACACTATTCCGTCGAATGAGCAGTTCTTC. Amino acid sequence: CASGPNRNPDTIPSNEQFF.

This clone has only a few counts. The V gene is TRBV14, the J gene TRBJ1-1, with 8 bases matching TRBD1. The CDR3 is 13 residues long. Germline lookup yields CDR1 SGHDN and CDR2 FVKESK. Trimming took 5 bases from V and 4 from J; bases not matched to a gene: 3. This chain's CDR3 is CASSATGVTEAFF. The CDR3 DNA reads as TGTGCCAGCAGCGCGACAGGGGTCACTGAAGCTTTCTTT.

V gene TRBV7-9 combines with J gene TRBJ2-4; tentative D call: TRBD1 (5 bases). Per the germline V gene, CDR1 is SEHNR and CDR2 is FQNEAQ (reference sequence). The V gene lost 0 bases and the J gene lost 6 bases, with 9 bases spanning the gap. This CDR3 region has 14 residues. The DNA for the CDR3 is TGTGCCAGCAGCTTAGCGGGTCAGGGAAACATTCAGTACTTC. It codes for CASSLAGQGNIQYF.

This clone was seen only a few times. V gene TRBV5-1 combines with J gene TRBJ1-1, with TRBD1 as a possible D gene (5 bases). Trimming cost V 10 bases and J 1 base, with 14 bases left between them. Germline V lookup: CDR1 SGHRS, CDR2 YFSETQ. This CDR3 comprises 13 residues. The CDR3 loop is CAGKEQENTEAFF. Here the CDR3 DNA reads TGCGCCGGCAAGGAACAGGAGAACACTGAAGCTTTCTTT.

The rearrangement uses TRBV19 and TRBJ1-2, with a possible D match to TRBD1 (5 bases). V gave up 7 bases and J gave up 1 base, with 19 bases separating them. Germline V CDR1 and CDR2: LNHDA, SQIVND (reference sequence). This CDR3 spans 16 amino acids. The CDR3 DNA reads as TGTGCCAGTACCCCTGGCCAGGGCCGAGTTAACTATGGCTACACCTTC. It codes for CASTPGQGRVNYGYTF.

This rearrangement joins TRBV6-1 to TRBJ2-1; 11 bases are a match to TRBD1. Germline V gene data show CDR1 as MNHNS and CDR2 as SASEGT. J gave up 7 bases and V 3 bases, and 5 bases lay outside the gene matches. This CDR3 region has 15 residues. CDR3 amino acids: CASSEPGQGANEQFF. The CDR3 nucleotides are TGTGCCAGCAGTGAGCCCGGACAGGGGGCTAATGAGCAGTTCTTC.

The rearrangement joins TRBV7-9 to TRBJ2-7, with D possibly TRBD2 on 6 matching bases. V lost 4 bases, J lost 0 bases, and 10 bases lay in between. The germline CDR1 and CDR2 sequences are SEHNR and FQNEAQ (reference sequence). This CDR3 contains 14 residues. CDR3 in DNA: TGTGCCAGCAGCTACGGGGGTAGCTCCTACGAGCAGTACTTC. Its protein is CASSYGGSSYEQYF.

This clone was found a few times. The V call is TRBV11-2, the J call TRBJ2-7; D possibly corresponds to TRBD1 (5 bases). CDR3 length: 12 amino acids. The germline gives CDR1 SGHAT, CDR2 FQNNGV. V dropped 5 bases and J dropped 4 bases, with 9 bases sitting between them. The CDR3 here is CASSPQGYEQYF. In DNA, the CDR3 is TGTGCCAGCAGCCCCCAGGGATACGAGCAGTACTTC.

The rearrangement uses TRBV4-3 and TRBJ1-5; D possibly corresponds to TRBD1 (6 bases). This CDR3 comprises 16 residues. V was shortened by 0 bases and J by 3 bases, with 12 bases between the two germline ends. Germline V CDR1 and CDR2: LGHNA, YSLEER. The CDR3 bases are TGCGCCAGCAGCCAAGAGGGGGGGGCTACCAATCAGCCCCAGCATTTT. It specifies CASSQEGGATNQPQHF.

V gene TRBV27 combines with J gene TRBJ2-2; D perhaps matches TRBD2 (6 bases). Germline lookup yields CDR1 MNHEY and CDR2 SMNVEV (reference sequence). The length of the CDR3 is 15 residues. Trimming removed 6 bases at V and 4 bases at J, with 15 bases between. The CDR3 sequence is CASRSFGGSTGELFF. CDR3 DNA sequence: TGTGCCAGCAGATCCTTTGGGGGGTCCACCGGGGAGCTGTTTTTT.

Concerning this clone: The same CDR3 is also encoded by other DNA sequences in this sample. The V and J genes are TRBV6-5 and TRBJ1-1, with 7 bases identical to TRBD1. Germline CDR1 reads MNHEY; CDR2 reads SVGAGI. The CDR3 contains 15 residues. Germline trimming cut 0 bases from V and 4 bases from J; bases unmatched to any gene: 5. The CDR3 protein is CASSYSRQGGTEAFF. Here the CDR3 DNA reads TGTGCCAGCAGTTACTCTCGGCAGGGGGGCACTGAAGCTTTCTTT.

This sequence joins TRBV18 and TRBJ2-1, with 8 bases matching TRBD2. This CDR3 contains 16 residues. Germline CDR1 and CDR2: KGHSH and LQKENI. The V and J ends lost 3 bases and 4 bases, in that order; junction bases with no gene match: 8. CDR3 residues: CASSPPGASGYNEQFF. The CDR3 region has the DNA TGTGCCAGCTCACCCCCGGGGGCTAGCGGGTACAATGAGCAGTTCTTC. The full variable domain, its missing parts supplied by reference TRBV18 and TRBJ2-1, is NAGVMQNPRHLVRRRGQEARLRCSPMKGHSHVYWYRQLPEEGLKFMVYLQKENIIDESGMPKERFSAEFPKEGPSILRIQQVVRGDSAAYFCASSPPGASGYNEQFFGPGTRLTVL.

The genes are TRBV18 and TRBJ1-1, with a weak D call TRBD1 (6 bases). Germline CDR1 and CDR2: KGHSH and LQKENI. The CDR3 has 13 residues. Trimming removed 7 bases from V and 1 base from J, with 10 bases in between. The CDR3 sequence is CASLQGQNTEAFF. The CDR3 DNA follows: TGTGCCAGCTTACAGGGCCAGAACACTGAAGCTTTCTTT.

There are a few counts of this clone. This chain uses TRBV5-6 with TRBJ2-1, with no clear D. The V and J ends lost 4 bases and 5 bases respectively, with 10 bases between them. This CDR3 comprises 13 residues. Germline loops: CDR1 SGHDT, CDR2 YYEEEE. Here the CDR3 reads CASSGFRDNEQFF. CDR3 DNA sequence: TGTGCCAGCAGCGGCTTCCGGGACAATGAGCAGTTCTTC.

The chain joins TRBV28 to TRBJ2-1, with 9 bases identical to TRBD2. The CDR3 runs to 13 residues. Germline V gene sequence: CDR1 MDHEN, CDR2 SYDVKM. V trimming: 5 bases; J trimming: 6 bases; junction bases outside the gene matches: 2. CDR3 DNA sequence: TGTGCCAGCAGTCCGGGACTAGCCAATGAGCAGTTCTTC. Its protein is CASSPGLANEQFF.

The chain is built from TRBV4-2 and TRBJ1-5; possible D gene TRBD1, 5 bases. CDR3 length equals 15 residues. Germline CDR1 reads LGHNA; CDR2 reads YNFKEQ. V was shortened by 0 bases and J by 7 bases, with 13 bases between the two germline ends. This CDR3 is CASSQEGRAGQPQHF. CDR3 nucleotide sequence: TGTGCCAGCAGCCAAGAAGGCAGGGCCGGGCAGCCCCAGCATTTT.

This chain joins TRBV4-2 and TRBJ1-1; 7 nucleotides match TRBD1. Looked up from germline, CDR1 is LGHNA and CDR2 is YNFKEQ. With 0 bases clipped from V and 6 bases from J, the junction kept 7 bases outside the gene matches. CDR3 size: 15 residues. The CDR3: CASSQEGEGAAEAFF. In nucleotides, the CDR3 is TGTGCCAGCAGCCAAGAGGGTGAGGGGGCGGCTGAAGCTTTCTTT.

This clone was picked up one time. This sample includes further DNA sequences coding for the same CDR3. The CDR3 protein is CASSSSGYGYTF. The DNA of the CDR3 is TGTGCCAGCAGTTCATCAGGGTATGGCTACACCTTC. J is TRBJ1-2 and V is TRBV28; D possibly corresponds to TRBD1 (5 bases). Germline values: CDR1 MDHEN, CDR2 SYDVKM. Trimming removed 4 bases from V and 5 bases from J, with 8 bases in between. The CDR3 spans 12 residues.